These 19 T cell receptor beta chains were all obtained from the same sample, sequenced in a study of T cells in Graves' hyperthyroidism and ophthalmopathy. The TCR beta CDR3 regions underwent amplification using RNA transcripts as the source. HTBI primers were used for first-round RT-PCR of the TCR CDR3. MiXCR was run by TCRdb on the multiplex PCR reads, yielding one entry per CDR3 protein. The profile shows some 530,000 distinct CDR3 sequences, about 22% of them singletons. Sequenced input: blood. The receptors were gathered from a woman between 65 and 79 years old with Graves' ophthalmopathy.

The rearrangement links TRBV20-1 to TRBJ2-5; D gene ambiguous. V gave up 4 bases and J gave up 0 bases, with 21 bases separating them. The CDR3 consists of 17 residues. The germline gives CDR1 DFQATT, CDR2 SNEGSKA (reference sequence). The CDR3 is CSATNPWSNYHQETQYF. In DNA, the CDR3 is TGCAGTGCTACCAACCCGTGGTCAAACTACCACCAAGAGACCCAGTACTTC.

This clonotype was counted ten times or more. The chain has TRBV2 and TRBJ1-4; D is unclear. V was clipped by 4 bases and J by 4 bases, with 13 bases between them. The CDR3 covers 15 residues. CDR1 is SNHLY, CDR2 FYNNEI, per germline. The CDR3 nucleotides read TGTGCCAGCAGTGTTCGTCCCGGGATTAATGAAAAACTGTTTTTT. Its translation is CASSVRPGINEKLFF. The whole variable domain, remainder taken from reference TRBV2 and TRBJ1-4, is EPEVTQTPSHQVTQMGQEVILRCVPISNHLYFYWYRQILGQKVEFLVSFYNNEISEKSEIFDDQFSVERPDGSNFTLKIRSTKLEDSAMYFCASSVRPGINEKLFFGSGTQLSVL.

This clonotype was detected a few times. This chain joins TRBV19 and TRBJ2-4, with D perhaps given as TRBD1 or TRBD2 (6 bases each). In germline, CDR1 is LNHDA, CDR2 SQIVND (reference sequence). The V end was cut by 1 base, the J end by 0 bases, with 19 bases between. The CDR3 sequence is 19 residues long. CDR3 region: CASSIAASGAEKAKNIQYF. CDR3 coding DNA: TGTGCCAGTAGTATAGCGGCTTCGGGGGCGGAAAAAGCCAAAAACATTCAGTACTTC. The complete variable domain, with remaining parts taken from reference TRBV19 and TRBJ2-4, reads DGGITQSPKYLFRKEGQNVTLSCEQNLNHDAMYWYRQDPGQGLRLIYYSQIVNDFQKGDIAEGYSVSREKKESFPLTVTSAQKNPTAFYLCASSIAASGAEKAKNIQYFGAGTRLSVL.

The CDR3 loop reads CASSQAGATSGNTIYF. In DNA, the CDR3 is TGTGCCAGCAGTCAAGCAGGGGCCACCTCTGGAAACACCATATATTTT. The chain is built from TRBV27 and TRBJ1-3; D is possibly TRBD1 (6 bases). V gave up 5 bases and J gave up 0 bases, with 14 bases separating them. The germline V gene has CDR1 MNHEY and CDR2 SMNVEV (reference sequence). This CDR3 has 16 amino acids.

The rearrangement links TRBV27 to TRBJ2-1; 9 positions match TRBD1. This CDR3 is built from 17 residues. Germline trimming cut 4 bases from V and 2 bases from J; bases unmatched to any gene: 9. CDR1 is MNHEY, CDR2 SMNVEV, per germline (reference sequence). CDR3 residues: CASSSYYGQGTYNEQFF. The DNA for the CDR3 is TGTGCCAGCAGTTCTTATTACGGACAGGGGACCTACAATGAGCAGTTCTTC.

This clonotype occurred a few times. CDR3 nucleotides: TGTGCCAGCAGTGATTTACAGTTTAATGAAAAACTGTTTTTT. It yields the protein CASSDLQFNEKLFF. The chain joins TRBV25-1 to TRBJ1-4; D is unresolved. V was cut by 3 bases and J by 4 bases, with 9 bases left in between. Germline V gene lookup returns CDR1 MGHDK and CDR2 SYGVNS. The CDR3 is 14 residues long.

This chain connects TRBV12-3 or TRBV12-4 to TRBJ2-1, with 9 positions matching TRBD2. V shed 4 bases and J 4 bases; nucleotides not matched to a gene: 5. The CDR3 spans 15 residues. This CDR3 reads CASSYSGSRYNEQFF. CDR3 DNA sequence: TGTGCCAGCAGTTATAGCGGGAGCCGTTACAATGAGCAGTTCTTC.

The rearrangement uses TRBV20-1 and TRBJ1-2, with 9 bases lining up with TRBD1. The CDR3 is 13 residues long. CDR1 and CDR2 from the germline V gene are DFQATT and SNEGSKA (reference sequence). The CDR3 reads CSVDRGSNYGYTF. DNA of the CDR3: TGCAGCGTTGACAGGGGGTCGAACTATGGCTACACCTTC.

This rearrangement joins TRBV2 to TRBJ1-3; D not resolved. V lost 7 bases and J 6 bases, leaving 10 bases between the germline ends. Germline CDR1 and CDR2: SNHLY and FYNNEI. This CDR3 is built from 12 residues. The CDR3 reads CASTVEINTIYF. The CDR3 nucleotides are TGTGCCAGCACTGTAGAAATAAACACCATATATTTT.

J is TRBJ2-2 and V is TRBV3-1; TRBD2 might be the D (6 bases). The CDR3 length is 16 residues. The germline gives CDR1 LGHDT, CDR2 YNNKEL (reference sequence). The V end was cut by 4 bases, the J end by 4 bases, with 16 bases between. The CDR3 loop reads CASSPPTRLSTGELFF. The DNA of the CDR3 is TGTGCCAGCAGCCCACCGACTAGATTAAGCACCGGGGAGCTGTTTTTT. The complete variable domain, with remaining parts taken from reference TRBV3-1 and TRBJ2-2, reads DTAVSQTPKYLVTQMGNDKSIKCEQNLGHDTMYWYKQDSKKFLKIMFSYNNKELIINETVPNRFSPKSPDKAHLNLHINSLELGDSAVYFCASSPPTRLSTGELFFGEGSRLTVL.

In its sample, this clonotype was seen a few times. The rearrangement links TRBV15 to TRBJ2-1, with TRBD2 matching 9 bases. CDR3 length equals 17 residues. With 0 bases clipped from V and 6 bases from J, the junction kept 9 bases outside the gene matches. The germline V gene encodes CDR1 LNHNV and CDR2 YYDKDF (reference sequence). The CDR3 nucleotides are TGTGCCACCAGCAGAGATCTCAAGGCTAGCGGGACCAATGAGCAGTTCTTC. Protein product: CATSRDLKASGTNEQFF.

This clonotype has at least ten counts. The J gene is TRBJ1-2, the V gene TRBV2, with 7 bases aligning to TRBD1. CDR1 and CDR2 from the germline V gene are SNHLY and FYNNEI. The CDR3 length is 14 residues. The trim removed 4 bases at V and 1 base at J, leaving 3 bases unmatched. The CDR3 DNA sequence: TGTGCCAGCAGTGTCCAGGGGGATAACTATGGCTACACCTTC. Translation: CASSVQGDNYGYTF.

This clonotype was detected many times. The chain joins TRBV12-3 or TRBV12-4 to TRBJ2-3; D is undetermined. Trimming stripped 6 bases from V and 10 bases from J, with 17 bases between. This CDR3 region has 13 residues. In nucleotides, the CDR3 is TGTGCCAGCAGCCCCGACTGGGCAAGTGCGCAGTATTTT. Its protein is CASSPDWASAQYF.

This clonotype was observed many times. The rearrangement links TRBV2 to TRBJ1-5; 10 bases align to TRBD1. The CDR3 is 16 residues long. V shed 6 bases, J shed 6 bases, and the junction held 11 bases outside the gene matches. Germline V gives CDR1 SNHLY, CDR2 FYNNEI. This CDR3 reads CASRPPTGGIGQPQHF. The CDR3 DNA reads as TGTGCCAGCAGGCCTCCGACAGGGGGCATCGGTCAGCCCCAGCATTTT. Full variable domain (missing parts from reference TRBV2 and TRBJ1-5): EPEVTQTPSHQVTQMGQEVILRCVPISNHLYFYWYRQILGQKVEFLVSFYNNEISEKSEIFDDQFSVERPDGSNFTLKIRSTKLEDSAMYFCASRPPTGGIGQPQHFGDGTRLSIL.

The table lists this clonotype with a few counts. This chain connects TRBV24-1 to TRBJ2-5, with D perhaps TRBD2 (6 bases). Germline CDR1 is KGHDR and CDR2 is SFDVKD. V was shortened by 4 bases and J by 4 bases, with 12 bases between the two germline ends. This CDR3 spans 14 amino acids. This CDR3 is CATSEAGRGETQYF. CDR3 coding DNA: TGTGCCACCAGTGAGGCAGGGCGGGGAGAGACCCAGTACTTC.

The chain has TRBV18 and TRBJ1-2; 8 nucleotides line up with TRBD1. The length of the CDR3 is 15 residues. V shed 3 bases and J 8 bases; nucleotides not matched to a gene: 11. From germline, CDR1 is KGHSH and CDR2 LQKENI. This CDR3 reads CASSPGVGQGEGYTF. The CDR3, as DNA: TGTGCCAGCTCACCTGGTGTAGGACAGGGTGAAGGCTACACCTTC.

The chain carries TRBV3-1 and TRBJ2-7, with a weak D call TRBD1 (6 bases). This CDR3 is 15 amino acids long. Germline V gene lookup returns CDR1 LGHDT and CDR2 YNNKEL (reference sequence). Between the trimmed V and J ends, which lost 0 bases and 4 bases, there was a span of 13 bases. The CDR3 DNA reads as TGTGCCAGCAGCCAAGACTGGGGCAGGGGTTACGAGCAGTACTTC. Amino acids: CASSQDWGRGYEQYF.

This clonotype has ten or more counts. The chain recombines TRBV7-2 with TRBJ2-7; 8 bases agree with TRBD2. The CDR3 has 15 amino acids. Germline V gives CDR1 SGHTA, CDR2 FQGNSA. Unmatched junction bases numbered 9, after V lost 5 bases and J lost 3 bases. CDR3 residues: CASSGDAGGSYEQYF. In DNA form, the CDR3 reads TGTGCCAGCAGCGGCGATGCGGGAGGTAGCTACGAGCAGTACTTC.

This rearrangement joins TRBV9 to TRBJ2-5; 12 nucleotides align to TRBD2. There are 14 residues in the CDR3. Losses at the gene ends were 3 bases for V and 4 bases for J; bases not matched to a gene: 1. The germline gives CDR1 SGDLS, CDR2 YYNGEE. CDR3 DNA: TGTGCCAGCAGCGCGGGACTAGCGGGAGAGACCCAGTACTTC. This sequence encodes CASSAGLAGETQYF.